A selection of T cell receptor beta chains follows, all from one sample in a study of tumor-infiltrating lymphocytes in glioblastoma multiforme. MiXCR, run by TCRdb on the multiplex PCR reads, gives a single entry per CDR3 protein. The repertoire holds about 12,000 distinct CDR3 sequences, with roughly 70% as singletons. Material for sequencing was brain tumor tissue. All receptors derive from a male donor with glioblastoma. The CDR3 runs from the conserved cysteine through the conserved F or W. A D gene is named only where the DNA matches it firmly. Clone size is shown for a subset of rows, as once, few, many or a class of expanded clone.

d_call,v_call,cdr3_length,clone_size,j_call,cdr3_nt,cdr3_aa
.,TRBV20-1,12,.,TRBJ2-7,TGCAGTGCTAGAGATAACAGCGGGGAGCAGTACTTC,CSARDNSGEQYF
.,TRBV11-1,13,.,TRBJ2-5,TGTGCCAGCAGGATGGACTACCGAGAGACCCAGTACTTC,CASRMDYRETQYF
.,TRBV11-2,13,few,TRBJ2-5,TGTGCCAGCAGCTTAACCACACAAGAGACCCAGTACTTC,CASSLTTQETQYF
.,TRBV7-9,14,many,TRBJ1-2,TGTGCCAGCAGCTTAGCGGGGCCTAACTATGGCTACACCTTC,CASSLAGPNYGYTF
.,TRBV12-3/TRBV12-4,12,.,TRBJ2-7,TGTGCCAGCAGGTTAATGCCGGGAGAGCAGTATTTC,CASRLMPGEQYF
.,TRBV20-1,14,medium-sized,TRBJ1-4,TGCAGTGCTAGAGAGGACCGGGCAACTGAAAAACTGTTTTTT,CSAREDRATEKLFF
.,TRBV6-5,14,.,TRBJ1-1,TGTGCCAGCAGCGCAAGGGGGTTGTGGCCTGAAGCTTTCTTT,CASSARGLWPEAFF
.,TRBV14,14,medium-sized,TRBJ2-5,TGTGCCAGCAGCCAAGAACGGACTTGGGGGACCCAGTACTTC,CASSQERTWGTQYF
.,TRBV10-3,11,.,TRBJ2-7,TGTGCCATCAGTGGTGAATCGTTGCAGTACTTC,CAISGESLQYF
.,TRBV5-1,15,many,TRBJ2-3,TGCGCCAGCAGCTTGGGATCTCAGGTCACAGATACGCAGTATTTT,CASSLGSQVTDTQYF
TRBD1,TRBV20-1,15,.,TRBJ2-5,TGCGCTGCTATTCGGACAGGGGCATACCAAGAGACCCAGTACTTC,CAAIRTGAYQETQYF
.,TRBV5-1,14,few,TRBJ2-1,TGCGCCAGCAGCCCATACAGCTCCTACAATGAGCAGTTCTTC,CASSPYSSYNEQFF
.,TRBV6-1,15,medium-sized,TRBJ1-2,TGTGCCAGCAGTGAAACTGAGGGCTTATGGTATGGCTACACCTTC,CASSETEGLWYGYTF
.,TRBV7-9,16,.,TRBJ2-1,TGTGCCAGCAGCTCTACAGGGAAAGGGACCTACAATGAGGAGTTCTTC,CASSSTGKGTYNEEFF
TRBD2,TRBV28,16,many,TRBJ2-5,TGTGCCAGCAGTAAACCGGGACTAGCGGGACAAGAGACCCAGTACTTC,CASSKPGLAGQETQYF
.,TRBV10-3,14,once,TRBJ1-3,TGTGCCGTCAGTGAGTCCACACAGGGAAACACCATATATTTT,CAVSESTQGNTIYF
.,TRBV20-1,15,.,TRBJ2-7,TGTAGTGCTATAGAAGGGACTTCGGATGGTTACGAGCAGTACTTC,CSAIEGTSDGYEQYF
.,TRBV13,14,many,TRBJ1-5,TGTGCCGGCAGCTTAGGGGGAGGCAATCAGCCCCAGCATTTT,CAGSLGGGNQPQHF
.,TRBV14,13,.,TRBJ2-1,TGTGCCAGCAGCCAAGGCGGGGGCGTAGGGCAGTTCTTC,CASSQGGGVGQFF
TRBD1,TRBV5-1,14,many,TRBJ1-6,TGCGCCAGCAGCTTCCAGACAGGGGATTCACCCCTCCACTTT,CASSFQTGDSPLHF
.,TRBV6-1,17,medium-sized,TRBJ2-7,TGTGCCAGCAGTGATTCCGGCCCGGCGGCCCCTCAAAAACAGCAGTACTTC,CASSDSGPAAPQKQQYF
.,TRBV11-2,15,.,TRBJ2-3,TGTGCCAGCAACTCCTATGGGATTGGCACAGATACGTGGTATTTT,CASNSYGIGTDTWYF
.,TRBV10-2,15,.,TRBJ1-5,TGCGCCAGCAGGCCCTTGACGACAAGGGATCAGCCCCAGCATTTT,CASRPLTTRDQPQHF
.,TRBV29-1,14,.,TRBJ2-7,TGCAGCGTTGGGGGGGACAAGGGCTTCTATGAGCAGTACTTT,CSVGGDKGFYEQYF
TRBD1,TRBV11-2,17,large,TRBJ2-1,TGTGCCAGCAGCTTAGCAGTAAGGGGGCCTTCGCGCAATGAGCAGTTCTTC,CASSLAVRGPSRNEQFF
.,TRBV6-5,14,.,TRBJ2-1,TGTGCCAGCAGTCCCAGGTCCTATTTCGACGGGCAGTTCTTC,CASSPRSYFDGQFF
TRBD1,TRBV14,17,.,TRBJ2-7,TGTGCCGGCAGTCAAGATTCCTACGGGACAGGGGCCTACGAGCAGTACTTC,CAGSQDSYGTGAYEQYF
.,TRBV12-3/TRBV12-4,13,.,TRBJ2-7,TGTGCCAGTTTAGGGGCAGGGATGGGGGAGCAGTACTTC,CASLGAGMGEQYF
.,TRBV6-5,16,once,TRBJ1-4,TGTGCCAGCAGTTACGGGCAGGGTTCAACTAATGAAAAACTGTTTTTT,CASSYGQGSTNEKLFF